The 3 T cell receptor beta chains in this list originate from one sample, sequenced in a study of T cells in Graves' hyperthyroidism and ophthalmopathy. Amplification yielded TCR beta CDR3 regions, with RNA transcripts as the source. With the HTBI primer set, the TCR CDR3 went through a first round of RT-PCR. TCRdb redid the calling of the multiplex PCR reads with MiXCR, one entry per CDR3 protein. The sample holds 550,000 to 650,000 distinct CDR3 sequences; 14% are singletons and the top ten take roughly 13%. Sequencing was carried out using blood. All receptors derive from a woman aged 40 to 49 with Graves' hyperthyroidism.

This clonotype was counted many times. The rearrangement uses TRBV12-3 or TRBV12-4 and TRBJ2-3; D possibly corresponds to TRBD2 (5 bases). V was pared by 3 bases and J by 0 bases, with 16 bases between. The CDR3 spans 17 residues. CDR3 bases: TGTGCCAGCAGTTTTAGTGGCGGGCGATCTAGCACAGATACGCAGTATTTT. This encodes CASSFSGGRSSTDTQYF.

About this clonotype itself: At one boundary the junction diverges from the germline segment, which might be a read error. The chain is built from TRBV20-1 and TRBJ2-5; D tentatively fits TRBD1 or TRBD2 (5 bases each). From germline, CDR1 is DFQATT and CDR2 SNEGSKA (reference sequence). CDR3 size: 12 residues. CDR3 nucleotide sequence: TGCAGTGCTAGAGACGGGGACGAGACCCAGCACTTC. This translates into CSARDGDETQHF.

This clonotype was recorded at least ten times. The J gene is TRBJ1-1, the V gene TRBV12-3 or TRBV12-4, with 7 positions matching TRBD1. V trimming: 6 bases; J trimming: 0 bases; junction bases outside the gene matches: 4. The CDR3 contains 14 residues. This chain's CDR3 is CASRDDRVNTEAFF. The CDR3 bases are TGTGCCAGCAGGGACGACAGGGTGAACACTGAAGCTTTCTTT.